One sample yielded the 27 T cell receptor beta chains listed below, sequenced in a study of cytomegalovirus exposure and HLA in healthy donors. Researchers ran the PCR with 60 Vbeta and 13 Jbeta primers. The assay was immunoSEQ multiplex PCR, and TCRdb's table has in-frame clones only and misses some. The top ten hold 15% to 20% of the sample, which has tens of thousands of clones, over 65% seen once. Sequenced input: PBMCs. These receptors originate from a woman aged 35 to 49 in good health and CMV-seropositive.

The chain is built from TRBV29-1 and TRBJ2-1; D possibly corresponds to TRBD2 (5 bases). Germline values: CDR1 SQVTM, CDR2 ANQGSEA. Trimming removed 6 bases from V and 7 bases from J, with 19 bases in between. This CDR3 spans 14 amino acids. The CDR3 region has the DNA TGCAGCGTCGAGGGCTCCGGGGTGGGGAATGAGCAGTTCTTC. Translation: CSVEGSGVGNEQFF.

The CDR3 here is CASRLSGTGGLEQYF. CDR3 nucleotide sequence: TGCGCCAGCAGATTATCCGGGACAGGGGGTCTCGAGCAGTACTTC. V usage is TRBV10-2 and J usage is TRBJ2-7, with 11 bases that match TRBD1. The CDR3 consists of 15 residues. Looked up from germline, CDR1 is WSHSY and CDR2 is SAAADI. The trim removed 6 bases at V and 6 bases at J, leaving 10 bases unmatched.

This chain links TRBV19 with TRBJ1-5, with D possibly matching TRBD1 (5 bases). Trimming took off 7 bases at V and 6 bases at J, with 25 bases between the two ends. This CDR3 is 17 amino acids long. Germline V gives CDR1 LNHDA, CDR2 SQIVND (reference sequence). This CDR3 reads CASTAGPGGSQLQPQHF. The CDR3 nucleotides read TGTGCCAGTACCGCAGGGCCAGGTGGTAGTCAACTTCAGCCCCAGCATTTT.

The chain has TRBV10-1 and TRBJ2-3, with D perhaps matching TRBD1 (6 bases). Germline-derived CDR1 and CDR2 are WNHNN and SYGVQD (reference sequence). Trimming shortened V by 1 base and J by 4 bases, and 12 bases separated the two germline ends. The CDR3 sequence is 15 residues long. The CDR3 DNA reads TGCGCCAGCAGTGAGTTCGTAGGGGGAGCAGATACGCAGTATTTT. It yields the protein CASSEFVGGADTQYF.

A single count supports this clone. The chain links TRBV4-1 to TRBJ2-3, with D unclear. The CDR3 runs 14 residues. Germline values: CDR1 MGHRA, CDR2 YSYEKL. V lost 1 base, J lost 5 bases, and 10 bases lay in between. CDR3 in amino acids: CASSQGLRGDTQYF. The CDR3 bases are TGCGCCAGCAGCCAAGGCCTCCGCGGAGATACGCAGTATTTT.

This clone was counted once. Compared with germline, one end of the junction differs, possibly owing to a read error. The chain carries TRBV7-7 and TRBJ2-5; no clear D. Germline CDR1 reads SSHAT; CDR2 reads FNYEAQ (reference sequence). CDR3 length equals 16 residues. CDR3 residues: CASSLKSKECKETQYF. The CDR3 DNA reads TGTGCTAGCAGCTTAAAATCGAAGGAGTGCAAAGAGACCCAGTACTTC.

The chain has TRBV7-8 and TRBJ1-5, with D possibly matching TRBD1 (6 bases). V gave up 0 bases and J gave up 7 bases, with 10 bases separating them. Germline CDR1 reads SGHVS; CDR2 reads FQNEAQ. There are 14 residues in the CDR3. Here the CDR3 DNA reads TGTGCCAGCAGCTTAGCATACAGGGACCAGCCCCAGCATTTT. Protein: CASSLAYRDQPQHF.

The gene calls are TRBV9 and TRBJ2-5, with 8 bases that match TRBD2. Per germline, CDR1 SGDLS and CDR2 YYNGEE. The CDR3 sequence is 14 residues long. Trimming took 2 bases from V and 5 from J; bases not matched to a gene: 5. CDR3 loop: CASSVGGGRETQYF. The CDR3 region has the DNA TGTGCCAGCAGCGTTGGGGGCGGGAGGGAGACCCAGTACTTC. Drawing the rest from reference TRBV9 and TRBJ2-5, the complete variable domain is DSGVTQTPKHLITATGQRVTLRCSPRSGDLSVYWYQQSLDQGLQFLIQYYNGEERAKGNILERFSAQQFPDLHSELNLSSLELGDSALYFCASSVGGGRETQYFGPGTRLLVL.

The J gene is TRBJ1-2, the V gene TRBV6-6; 7 nucleotides agree with TRBD1. V trimming: 5 bases; J trimming: 0 bases; junction bases outside the gene matches: 3. The CDR3 is made up of 14 amino acids. Germline CDR1 and CDR2: MNHNY and SVGAGI (reference sequence). The CDR3: CASSGTATNYGYTF. CDR3 in DNA: TGTGCCAGCAGTGGGACAGCTACTAACTATGGCTACACCTTC.

This clone has only one observation. The chain combines TRBV30 with TRBJ2-3; unclear D gene. This CDR3 contains 15 residues. Germline CDR1 is GTSNPN and CDR2 is SVGIG (reference sequence). V was cut by 4 bases and J by 2 bases, with 16 bases left in between. The CDR3 here is CAWKRSLRHTDTQYF. Written as DNA, the CDR3 is TGTGCCTGGAAACGTAGCCTGCGCCACACAGATACGCAGTATTTT. Complete variable domain (other parts from reference TRBV30 and TRBJ2-3): SQTIHQWPATLVQPVGSPLSLECTVEGTSNPNLYWYRQAAGRGLQLLFYSVGIGQISSEVPQNLSASRPQDRQFILSSKKLLLSDSGFYLCAWKRSLRHTDTQYFGPGTRLTVL.

The chain uses TRBV4-1 and TRBJ1-2, with 8 bases identical to TRBD1. J lost 6 bases, V lost 4 bases, and 16 bases had no gene match. CDR1 is MGHRA, CDR2 YSYEKL, per germline. The CDR3 runs 17 residues. The CDR3 loop is CASSLLPRQGIADGYTF. CDR3 DNA sequence: TGCGCCAGCAGCCTATTACCCCGACAGGGGATCGCTGATGGCTACACCTTC.

The chain joins TRBV14 to TRBJ2-1; 8 bases align to TRBD2. This CDR3 spans 17 amino acids. The junction had 7 bases not matched to a gene; V was cut back by 0 bases and J by 3 bases. The germline V gene has CDR1 SGHDN and CDR2 FVKESK. CDR3 sequence reads: CASSQDSGRGIYNEQFF. As DNA, the CDR3 is TGTGCCAGCAGCCAAGATTCCGGGAGGGGGATCTACAATGAGCAGTTCTTC.

The chain employs TRBV18 and TRBJ2-3, with 9 bases aligning to TRBD2. The CDR3 loop spans 15 amino acids. Trimming cost V 1 base and J 13 bases; bases outside gene matches: 12. Germline-derived CDR1 and CDR2 are KGHSH and LQKENI. The CDR3 nucleotides are TGTGCCAGCTCACCACAATCTAGCGGGGACTCAAGGAAGTATTTT. This translates into CASSPQSSGDSRKYF. Variable domain in full (rest from reference TRBV18 and TRBJ2-3): NAGVMQNPRHLVRRRGQEARLRCSPMKGHSHVYWYRQLPEEGLKFMVYLQKENIIDESGMPKERFSAEFPKEGPSILRIQQVVRGDSAAYFCASSPQSSGDSRKYFGPGTRLTVL.

This clone was seen only a few times. The chain is built from TRBV6-9 and TRBJ2-7, with 7 nucleotides matching TRBD2. The junction had 12 bases not matched to a gene; V was cut back by 4 bases and J by 3 bases. The germline V gene encodes CDR1 MNHGY and CDR2 SVAAGI. The CDR3 consists of 16 residues. DNA for the CDR3: TGTGCCAGCAGTTCAGCTCCAGCCGGGAGGCTCTACGAGCAGTACTTC. Amino acids: CASSSAPAGRLYEQYF.

In this sample, this clone turned up a few times. The J gene is TRBJ2-1, the V gene TRBV9, with 9 bases lining up with TRBD1. CDR3 length: 14 residues. With V trimmed by 6 bases and J by 6 bases, 7 bases remained unmatched. The germline CDR1 and CDR2 sequences are SGDLS and YYNGEE. The CDR3 loop is CASKPGQGGNEQFF. In nucleotides, the CDR3 is TGTGCCAGCAAACCGGGACAGGGCGGCAATGAGCAGTTCTTC.

The sample holds one count of this clone. The chain carries TRBV6-6 and TRBJ1-1; TRBD1 matches at 7 bases. CDR1 and CDR2 (germline): MNHNY, SVGAGI (reference sequence). The CDR3 runs to 14 residues. Trimming removed 5 bases from V and 3 bases from J; junction bases left unmatched: 6. Here the CDR3 reads CASSNDRADTEAFF. In DNA, the CDR3 is TGTGCCAGCAGTAACGACAGGGCGGACACTGAAGCTTTCTTT.

V usage is TRBV11-3 and J usage is TRBJ2-3, with 8 bases lining up with TRBD1. Germline assignment: CDR1 SGHNT and CDR2 YENEEA. J gave up 1 base and V 2 bases, and 2 bases lay outside the gene matches. The CDR3 extends over 15 amino acids. The CDR3 is CASSLMGQGTDTQYF. In DNA form, the CDR3 reads TGTGCCAGCAGCTTAATGGGACAGGGCACAGATACGCAGTATTTT.

This clone is a singleton in its sample. This sequence joins TRBV5-4 and TRBJ2-5; 7 bases align to TRBD1. Germline values: CDR1 SGHNT, CDR2 YYREEE (reference sequence). CDR3 length equals 14 residues. With 3 bases clipped from V and 2 bases from J, the junction kept 4 bases outside the gene matches. In DNA, the CDR3 is TGTGCCAGCAGCTCTCAGACAGGGCAAGAGACCCAGTACTTC. It codes for CASSSQTGQETQYF.

The chain joins TRBV5-1 to TRBJ2-3; no firm D call. The CDR3 is 13 amino acids. The V end was cut by 3 bases, the J end by 3 bases, with 8 bases between. Germline loops: CDR1 SGHRS, CDR2 YFSETQ. The CDR3: CASSSPGTDTQYF. DNA for the CDR3: TGCGCCAGCAGCTCCCCCGGGACAGATACGCAGTATTTT.

V and J are TRBV4-1 and TRBJ1-2, with 12 bases aligning to TRBD1. Unmatched junction bases numbered 11, after V lost 4 bases and J lost 5 bases. Germline CDR1 is MGHRA and CDR2 is YSYEKL. The CDR3 is 17 residues long. The CDR3 region is CASSPPGQGALGYGYTF. The CDR3 DNA reads TGCGCCAGCAGCCCACCGGGACAGGGGGCGTTGGGATATGGCTACACCTTC.

This clone came up a few times. This chain uses TRBV7-2 with TRBJ2-1; D call uncertain. Trimming took 1 base from V and 5 from J, leaving 15 bases between them. The germline V gene encodes CDR1 SGHTA and CDR2 FQGNSA. The CDR3 is made up of 16 amino acids. CDR3 sequence: CASSLGGSLRHNEQFF. In DNA, the CDR3 is TGTGCCAGCAGCTTAGGAGGTAGTCTTCGCCACAATGAGCAGTTCTTC.

This clone has a handful of counts. V gene TRBV7-9 combines with J gene TRBJ1-6, with 10 bases fitting TRBD1. This CDR3 is built from 15 residues. Trimming took 5 bases from V and 7 from J; bases not matched to a gene: 5. CDR1 and CDR2 (germline): SEHNR, FQNEAQ (reference sequence). Written as DNA, the CDR3 is TGTGCCAGCAGCAGCGGACAGGGGGTCAATTCACCCCTCCACTTT. Translation: CASSSGQGVNSPLHF.

The V call is TRBV7-7, the J call TRBJ2-3, with a tentative D call TRBD1 (6 bases). V was cut by 5 bases and J by 0 bases, with 12 bases left in between. The CDR3 sequence is 15 residues long. CDR1 SSHAT and CDR2 FNYEAQ come from the germline V gene (reference sequence). The CDR3 DNA reads TGTGCCAGCAGCCCCCATGGACAGAGCACAGATACGCAGTATTTT. This codes for CASSPHGQSTDTQYF. Using reference TRBV7-7 and TRBJ2-3 for the parts outside the CDR3, the full variable domain is GAGVSQSPRYKVTKRGQDVTLRCDPISSHATLYWYQQALGQGPEFLTYFNYEAQPDKSGLPSDRFSAERPEGSISTLTIQRTEQRDSAMYRCASSPHGQSTDTQYFGPGTRLTVL.

V gene TRBV5-1 combines with J gene TRBJ2-7; the D gene is possibly TRBD1 (6 bases). Trimming left V 4 bases short and J 6 bases short, with 23 bases between. Germline V gene lookup returns CDR1 SGHRS and CDR2 YFSETQ. This CDR3 is 16 amino acids long. The CDR3 protein is CASSQRQVLISGEQYF. CDR3 DNA: TGCGCCAGCAGCCAACGACAGGTTCTAATTTCGGGCGAGCAGTACTTC.

The chain is built from TRBV27 and TRBJ2-3; 8 bases match TRBD2. The junction had 16 bases not matched to a gene; V was cut back by 3 bases and J by 5 bases. CDR3 length equals 18 residues. CDR1 is MNHEY, CDR2 SMNVEV, per germline (reference sequence). The CDR3 DNA reads as TGTGCCAGCAGTTTGGTCCCCATGGGCCTAGCGGGCCAAGATACGCAGTATTTT. Residues: CASSLVPMGLAGQDTQYF.

This rearrangement joins TRBV25-1 to TRBJ2-7; D is perhaps TRBD2 (5 bases). This CDR3 comprises 15 residues. Germline V gene data show CDR1 as MGHDK and CDR2 as SYGVNS. V lost 6 bases and J lost 1, with 16 bases in between. This CDR3 is CASRGRGDGSYEQYF. The DNA for the CDR3 is TGTGCCAGCAGGGGCCGGGGTGACGGGTCCTACGAGCAGTACTTC.

The chain recombines TRBV27 with TRBJ2-5; 8 bases match TRBD2. The length of the CDR3 is 16 residues. V dropped 4 bases and J dropped 4; count of bases not matched to a gene: 11. Per germline, CDR1 MNHEY and CDR2 SMNVEV (reference sequence). The CDR3 DNA follows: TGTGCCAGCAGTTCGGTGGGGACTAGAGCTGCAGAGACCCAGTACTTC. The encoded protein is CASSSVGTRAAETQYF.